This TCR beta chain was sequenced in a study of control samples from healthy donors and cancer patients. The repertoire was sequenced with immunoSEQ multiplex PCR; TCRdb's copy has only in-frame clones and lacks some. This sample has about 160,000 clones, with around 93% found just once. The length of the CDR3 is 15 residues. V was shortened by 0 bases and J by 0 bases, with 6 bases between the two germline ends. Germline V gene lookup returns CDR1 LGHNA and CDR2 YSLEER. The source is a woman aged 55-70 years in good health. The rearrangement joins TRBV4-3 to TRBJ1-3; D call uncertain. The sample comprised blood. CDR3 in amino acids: CASSQERGSGNTIYF. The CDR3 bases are TGCGCCAGCAGCCAAGAACGCGGCTCTGGAAACACCATATATTTT.